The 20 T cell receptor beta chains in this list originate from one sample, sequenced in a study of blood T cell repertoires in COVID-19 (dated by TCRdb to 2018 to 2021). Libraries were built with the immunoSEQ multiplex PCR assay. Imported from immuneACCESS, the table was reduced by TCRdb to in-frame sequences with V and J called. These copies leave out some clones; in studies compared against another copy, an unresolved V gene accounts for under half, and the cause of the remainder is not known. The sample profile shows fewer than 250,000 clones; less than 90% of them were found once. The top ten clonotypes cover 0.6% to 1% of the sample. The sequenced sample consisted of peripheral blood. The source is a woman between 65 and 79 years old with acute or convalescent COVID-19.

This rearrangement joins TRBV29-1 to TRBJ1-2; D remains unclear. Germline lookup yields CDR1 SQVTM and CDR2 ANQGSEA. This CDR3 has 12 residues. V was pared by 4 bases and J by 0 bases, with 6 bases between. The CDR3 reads CSVGSTNYGYTF. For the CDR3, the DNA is TGCAGCGTTGGTTCTACTAACTATGGCTACACCTTC.

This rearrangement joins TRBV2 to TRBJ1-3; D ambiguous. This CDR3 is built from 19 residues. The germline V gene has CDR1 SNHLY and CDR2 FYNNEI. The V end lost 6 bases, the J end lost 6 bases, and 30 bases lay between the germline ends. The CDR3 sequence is CASSSIGGDGRTLENTIYF. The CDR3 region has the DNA TGTGCCAGCAGCTCTATCGGCGGCGACGGAAGAACTCTGGAAAACACCATATATTTT. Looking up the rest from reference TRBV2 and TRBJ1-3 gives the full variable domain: EPEVTQTPSHQVTQMGQEVILRCVPISNHLYFYWYRQILGQKVEFLVSFYNNEISEKSEIFDDQFSVERPDGSNFTLKIRSTKLEDSAMYFCASSSIGGDGRTLENTIYFGEGSWLTVV.

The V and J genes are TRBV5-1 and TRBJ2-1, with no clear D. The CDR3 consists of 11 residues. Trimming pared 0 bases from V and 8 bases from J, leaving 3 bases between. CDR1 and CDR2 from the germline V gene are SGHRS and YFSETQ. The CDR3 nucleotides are TGCGCCAGCAGCTTGGCCGATGAGCAGTTCTTC. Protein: CASSLADEQFF.

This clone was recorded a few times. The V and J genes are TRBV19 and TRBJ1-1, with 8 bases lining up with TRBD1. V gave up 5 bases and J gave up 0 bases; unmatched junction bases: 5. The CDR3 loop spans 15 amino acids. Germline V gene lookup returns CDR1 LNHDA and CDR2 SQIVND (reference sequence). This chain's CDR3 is CASSVQGAVNTEAFF. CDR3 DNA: TGTGCCAGTAGTGTTCAGGGGGCAGTGAACACTGAAGCTTTCTTT.

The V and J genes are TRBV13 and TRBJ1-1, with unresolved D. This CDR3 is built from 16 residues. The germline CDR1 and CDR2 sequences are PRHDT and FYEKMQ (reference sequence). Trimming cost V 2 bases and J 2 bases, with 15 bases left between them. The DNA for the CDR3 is TGTGCCAGCAGCTTATCGGCCCTTACACTAAACACTGAAGCTTTCTTT. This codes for CASSLSALTLNTEAFF.

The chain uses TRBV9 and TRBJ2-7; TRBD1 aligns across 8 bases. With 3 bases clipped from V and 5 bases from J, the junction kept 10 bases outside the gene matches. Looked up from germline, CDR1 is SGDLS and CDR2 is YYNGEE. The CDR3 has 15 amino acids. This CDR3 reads CASSDTGGALDEQYF. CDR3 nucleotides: TGTGCCAGCAGCGATACAGGGGGTGCTCTCGACGAGCAGTACTTC.

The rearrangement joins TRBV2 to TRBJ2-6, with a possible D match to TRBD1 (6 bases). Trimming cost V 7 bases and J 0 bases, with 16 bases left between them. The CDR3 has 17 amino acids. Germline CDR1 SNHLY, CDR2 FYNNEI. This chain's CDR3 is CASNEGGRLSGANVLTF. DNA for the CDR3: TGTGCCAGCAACGAAGGGGGACGTCTCTCTGGGGCCAACGTCCTGACTTTC.

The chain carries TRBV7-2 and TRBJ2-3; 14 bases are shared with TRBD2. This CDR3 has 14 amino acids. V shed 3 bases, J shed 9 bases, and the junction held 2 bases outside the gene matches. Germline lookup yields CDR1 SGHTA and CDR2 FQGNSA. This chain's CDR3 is CASSLTSGGATQYF. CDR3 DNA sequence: TGTGCCAGCAGCTTGACTAGCGGGGGGGCCACGCAGTATTTT.

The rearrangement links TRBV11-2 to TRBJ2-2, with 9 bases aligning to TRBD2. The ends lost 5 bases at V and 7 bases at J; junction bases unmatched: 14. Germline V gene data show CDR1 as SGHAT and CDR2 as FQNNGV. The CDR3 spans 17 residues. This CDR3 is CASSAKLRTSVVGELFF. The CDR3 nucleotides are TGTGCCAGCAGCGCAAAACTGCGGACTAGCGTCGTCGGGGAGCTGTTTTTT.

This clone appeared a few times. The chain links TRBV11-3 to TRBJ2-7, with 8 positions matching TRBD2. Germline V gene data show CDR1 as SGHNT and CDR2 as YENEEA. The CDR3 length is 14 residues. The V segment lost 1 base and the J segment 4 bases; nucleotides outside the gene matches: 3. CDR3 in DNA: TGTGCCAGCAGCTTAGTAGCGGGAAGATACGAGCAGTACTTC. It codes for CASSLVAGRYEQYF.

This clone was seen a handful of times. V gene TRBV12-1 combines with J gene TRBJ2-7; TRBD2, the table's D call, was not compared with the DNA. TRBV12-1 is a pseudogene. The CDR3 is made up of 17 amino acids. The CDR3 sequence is CASRIRLAGPSGLEQYF. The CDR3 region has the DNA TGTGCCAGCAGGATTCGACTAGCGGGACCCTCAGGCCTGGAGCAGTACTTC.

The CDR3 sequence: CASSILGTSRESPLHF. CDR3 nucleotide sequence: TGTGCCAGTAGTATCCTCGGGACAAGCAGGGAGTCACCCCTCCACTTT. The chain recombines TRBV19 with TRBJ1-6; the D gene is possibly TRBD1 (6 bases). Trimming left V 3 bases short and J 10 bases short, with 19 bases between. Germline V gives CDR1 LNHDA, CDR2 SQIVND (reference sequence). The CDR3 has 16 amino acids.

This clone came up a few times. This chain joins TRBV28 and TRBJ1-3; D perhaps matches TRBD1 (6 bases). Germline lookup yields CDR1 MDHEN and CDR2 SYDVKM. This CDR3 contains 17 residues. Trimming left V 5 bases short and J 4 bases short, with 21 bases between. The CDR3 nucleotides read TGTGCCAGCAGTATTAGGCCGGGACACCTTAGGGGAAACACCATATATTTT. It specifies CASSIRPGHLRGNTIYF.

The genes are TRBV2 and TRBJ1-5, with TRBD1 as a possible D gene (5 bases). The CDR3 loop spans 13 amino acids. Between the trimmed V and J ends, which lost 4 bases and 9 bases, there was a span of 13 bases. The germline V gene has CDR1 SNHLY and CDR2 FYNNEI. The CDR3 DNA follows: TGTGCCAGCAGTGCGGGGGGAGTGAGGCCCCAGCATTTT. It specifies CASSAGGVRPQHF.

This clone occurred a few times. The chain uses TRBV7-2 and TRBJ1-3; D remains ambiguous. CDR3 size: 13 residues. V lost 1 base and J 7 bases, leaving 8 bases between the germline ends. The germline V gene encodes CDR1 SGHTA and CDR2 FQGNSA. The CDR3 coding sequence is TGTGCCAGCAGCTTAGGGCCGCAGAACACCATATATTTT. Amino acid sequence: CASSLGPQNTIYF.

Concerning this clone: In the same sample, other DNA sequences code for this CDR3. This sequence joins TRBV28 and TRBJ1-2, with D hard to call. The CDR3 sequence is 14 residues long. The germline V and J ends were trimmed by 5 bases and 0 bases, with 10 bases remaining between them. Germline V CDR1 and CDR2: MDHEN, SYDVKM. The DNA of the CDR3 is TGTGCCAGCAGTCTCCCCGGAGCTAACTATGGCTACACCTTC. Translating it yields CASSLPGANYGYTF.

In DNA form, the CDR3 reads TGTGCCAGCAGGCCCGGGACAGACAATTCACCCCTCCACTTT. Translating gives CASRPGTDNSPLHF. This rearrangement joins TRBV6-5 to TRBJ1-6; 7 nucleotides line up with TRBD1. Looked up from germline, CDR1 is MNHEY and CDR2 is SVGAGI. This CDR3 has 14 amino acids. After removal of 6 bases from V and 7 bases from J, the junction contained 6 bases not matched to a gene.

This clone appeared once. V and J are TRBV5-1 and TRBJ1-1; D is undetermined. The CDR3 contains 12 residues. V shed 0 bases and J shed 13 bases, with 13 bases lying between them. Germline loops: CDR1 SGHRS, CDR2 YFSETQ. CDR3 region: CASSLAGGEGFF. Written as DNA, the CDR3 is TGCGCCAGCAGCTTGGCCGGCGGAGAGGGTTTCTTT.

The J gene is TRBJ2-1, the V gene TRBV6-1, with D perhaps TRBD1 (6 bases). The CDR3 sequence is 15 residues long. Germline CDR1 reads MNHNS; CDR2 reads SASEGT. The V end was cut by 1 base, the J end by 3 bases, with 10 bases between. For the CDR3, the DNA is TGTGCCAGCAGTGAAGGAAGGGGACACTACAATGAGCAGTTCTTC. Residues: CASSEGRGHYNEQFF.

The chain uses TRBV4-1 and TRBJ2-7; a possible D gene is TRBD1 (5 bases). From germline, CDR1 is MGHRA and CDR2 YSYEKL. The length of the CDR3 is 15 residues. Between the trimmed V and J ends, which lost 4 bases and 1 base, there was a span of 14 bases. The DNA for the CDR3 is TGCGCCAGCAGCCCCGGCGACAGATCGTCCTACGAGCAGTACTTC. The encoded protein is CASSPGDRSSYEQYF.